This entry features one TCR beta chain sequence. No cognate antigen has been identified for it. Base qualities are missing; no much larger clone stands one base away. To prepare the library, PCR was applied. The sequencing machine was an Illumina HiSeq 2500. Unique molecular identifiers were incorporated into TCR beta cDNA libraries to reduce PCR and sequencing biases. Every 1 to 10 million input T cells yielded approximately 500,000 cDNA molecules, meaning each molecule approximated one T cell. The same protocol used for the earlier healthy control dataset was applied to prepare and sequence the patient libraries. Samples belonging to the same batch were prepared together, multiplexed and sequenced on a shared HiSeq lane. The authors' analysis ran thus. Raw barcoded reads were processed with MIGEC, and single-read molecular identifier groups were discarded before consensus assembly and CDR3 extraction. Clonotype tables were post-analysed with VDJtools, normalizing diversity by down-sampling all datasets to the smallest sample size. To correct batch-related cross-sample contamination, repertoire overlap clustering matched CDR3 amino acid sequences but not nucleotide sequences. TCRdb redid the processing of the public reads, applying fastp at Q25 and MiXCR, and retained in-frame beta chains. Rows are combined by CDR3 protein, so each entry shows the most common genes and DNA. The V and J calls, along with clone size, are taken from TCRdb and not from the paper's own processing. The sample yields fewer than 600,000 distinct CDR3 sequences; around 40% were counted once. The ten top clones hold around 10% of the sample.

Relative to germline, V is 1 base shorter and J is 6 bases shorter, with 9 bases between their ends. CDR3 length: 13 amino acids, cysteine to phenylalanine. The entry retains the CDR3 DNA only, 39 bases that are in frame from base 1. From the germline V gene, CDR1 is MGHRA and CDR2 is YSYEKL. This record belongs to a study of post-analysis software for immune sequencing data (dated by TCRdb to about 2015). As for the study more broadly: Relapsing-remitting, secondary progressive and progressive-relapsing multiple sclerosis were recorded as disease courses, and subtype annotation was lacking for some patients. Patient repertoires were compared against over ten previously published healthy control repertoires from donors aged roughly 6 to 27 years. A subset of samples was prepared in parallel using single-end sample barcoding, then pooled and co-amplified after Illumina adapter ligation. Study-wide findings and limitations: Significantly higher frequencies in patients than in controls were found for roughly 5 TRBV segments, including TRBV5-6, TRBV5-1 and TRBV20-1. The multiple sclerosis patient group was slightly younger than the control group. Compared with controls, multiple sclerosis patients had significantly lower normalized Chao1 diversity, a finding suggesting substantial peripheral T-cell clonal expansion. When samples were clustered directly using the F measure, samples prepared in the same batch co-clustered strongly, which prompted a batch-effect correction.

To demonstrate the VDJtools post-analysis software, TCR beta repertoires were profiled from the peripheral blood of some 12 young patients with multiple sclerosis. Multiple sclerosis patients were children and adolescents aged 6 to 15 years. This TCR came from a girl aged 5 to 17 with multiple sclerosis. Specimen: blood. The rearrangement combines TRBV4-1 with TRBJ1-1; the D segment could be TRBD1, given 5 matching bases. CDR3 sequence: CASSQVQGPEAFF. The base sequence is TGCGCCAGCAGCCAAGTTCAGGGTCCTGAAGCTTTCTTT.